These 10 T cell receptor beta chains were all obtained from the same sample, sequenced in a study of Tregs in tolerant kidney transplant recipients. Generated by immunoSEQ multiplex PCR, the TCRdb table keeps only in-frame clones and is missing some. The table lists about 31,000 clones. Recipients received nonmyeloablative bone marrow transplants from related graft donors, with transient mixed chimerism. Material: CD4+ T cells from blood (PBMCs), obtained 24 months after the transplant. The receptor source for this set is a human patient who received a combined kidney and bone marrow transplant. The graft donor may have given rise to some T cells.

About this clone: The read terminates 3 residues before the CDR3 end, so the remaining end is supplied by the germline J gene. The J gene is TRBJ2-3, the V gene TRBV5-4, with 8 nucleotides matching TRBD1. Per germline, CDR1 SGHNT and CDR2 YYREEE (reference sequence). V gave up 3 bases and J gave up 5 bases; unmatched junction bases: 5. This CDR3 region has 14 residues. CDR3 bases read: TGTGCCAGCAGCTCAAAGACAGGGGAAGATACG. It codes for CASSSKTGEDT. The whole CDR3 is CASSSKTGEDTQYF. Supplemented by reference TRBV5-4 and TRBJ2-3, the full variable domain reads ETGVTQSPTHLIKTRGQQVTLRCSSQSGHNTVSWYQQALGQGPQFIFQYYREEENGRGNFPPRFSGLQFPNYSSELNVNALELDDSALYLCASSSKTGEDTQYFGPGTRLTVL.

As concerns this clone: The read ends 3 residues shy of where the CDR3 ends; the end is completed using the germline J gene. The chain employs TRBV18 and TRBJ1-1; D is undetermined. With 3 bases removed from V and 0 bases from J, the gap between germline ends came to 14 bases. Germline lookup yields CDR1 KGHSH and CDR2 LQKENI. The CDR3 is 16 amino acids. CDR3: CASSPVRMPMNTEAFF. CDR3 bases read: TGTGCCAGCTCACCTGTCCGAATGCCTATGAACACTGAA.

A note on this clone: The read halts 3 residues ahead of the CDR3 end, with the missing end drawn from the germline J gene. The V and J genes are TRBV20-1 and TRBJ1-2; D is possibly TRBD1 (5 bases). This CDR3 has 14 residues. Germline-derived CDR1 and CDR2 are DFQATT and SNEGSKA (reference sequence). With 3 bases removed from V and 7 bases from J, the gap between germline ends came to 18 bases. The CDR3 sequence: CSASLQNLRGGYTF. CDR3 bases read: TGCAGTGCTAGTTTACAGAACCTTAGGGGTGGC.

Incomplete CDR3 DNA: TGTGCCAGCTCGGGGGGGGGCCGACCCACTGAA. Amino acid sequence: CASSGGGRPTE. The full CDR3 protein is CASSGGGRPTEAFF. The chain uses TRBV7-3 and TRBJ1-1; D is perhaps TRBD1 (6 bases). The CDR3 end falls 3 residues outside the read, so it is completed with the germline J gene. Trimming left V 8 bases short and J 4 bases short, with 17 bases between. Germline-derived CDR1 and CDR2 are SGHTA and FQGTGA. The CDR3 runs 14 residues.

In regard to this clone: The CDR3 is cut off 3 residues early in the read; its end comes from the germline J gene. The V and J genes are TRBV18 and TRBJ1-1; TRBD1 matches 9 bases. The germline CDR1 and CDR2 sequences are KGHSH and LQKENI. V dropped 5 bases and J dropped 4; count of bases not matched to a gene: 5. The CDR3 runs to 14 residues. CDR3 region: CASSRGQGGTEAFF. The DNA read from the CDR3 is TGTGCCAGCTCAAGGGGACAGGGAGGCACTGAA. The full variable domain, its missing parts supplied by reference TRBV18 and TRBJ1-1, is NAGVMQNPRHLVRRRGQEARLRCSPMKGHSHVYWYRQLPEEGLKFMVYLQKENIIDESGMPKERFSAEFPKEGPSILRIQQVVRGDSAAYFCASSRGQGGTEAFFGQGTRLTVV.

Concerning this clone: The read halts 3 residues ahead of the CDR3 end, with the missing end drawn from the germline J gene. The rearrangement joins TRBV20-1 to TRBJ2-7, with 7 bases identical to TRBD2. After removal of 3 bases from V and 0 bases from J, the junction contained 5 bases not matched to a gene. The CDR3 covers 14 residues. Germline values: CDR1 DFQATT, CDR2 SNEGSKA (reference sequence). CDR3 DNA (partial): TGCAGTGCTAGGGGGACTATCCCCTCCTACGAG. Translation: CSARGTIPSYE. The full CDR3 reads CSARGTIPSYEQYF.

As for this clone: The sequenced fragment ends 3 residues before the CDR3 boundary, so the rest is inferred from the germline J gene. The chain joins TRBV7-2 to TRBJ1-3; D remains unclear. Germline CDR1 is SGHTA and CDR2 is FQGNSA. The length of the CDR3 is 14 residues. The V end was cut by 2 bases, the J end by 0 bases, with 5 bases between. This chain's CDR3 is CASSLKGSGNTIYF. CDR3 bases read: TGTGCCAGCAGCTTAAAGGGCTCTGGAAACACC.

With respect to this clone: The CDR3 end is not reached by the read, which stops 3 residues before it; the germline J gene fills it in. The genes are TRBV18 and TRBJ2-3; D tentatively fits TRBD1 or TRBD2 (5 bases each). Germline V CDR1 and CDR2: KGHSH, LQKENI. Trimming pared 3 bases from V and 0 bases from J, leaving 10 bases between. The CDR3 runs 15 residues. The CDR3 spells CASSPRAGSTDTQYF. The CDR3 DNA, read in part, is TGTGCCAGCTCACCGAGGGCAGGGAGCACAGATACG.

The CDR3 DNA, read in part, is TGCAGTGCTAGAGAGTACCTTAGCGGGAAAGCTTCCGAG. It codes for CSAREYLSGKASE. The CDR3 in full is CSAREYLSGKASEQYF. The V gene is TRBV20-1, the J gene TRBJ2-7; 8 bases map to TRBD2. The CDR3 end falls 3 residues outside the read, so it is completed with the germline J gene. Unmatched junction bases numbered 13, after V lost 0 bases and J lost 6 bases. Germline V lookup: CDR1 DFQATT, CDR2 SNEGSKA (reference sequence). CDR3 length equals 16 residues.

A word on this clone: The observed sequence ends 3 residues before the CDR3 terminus, with the missing tail filled in from the germline J gene. The rearrangement joins TRBV5-1 to TRBJ2-5, with TRBD2 matching 14 bases. There are 15 residues in the CDR3. V shed 3 bases, J shed 4 bases, and the junction held 2 bases outside the gene matches. Looked up from germline, CDR1 is SGHRS and CDR2 is YFSETQ. The CDR3 reads CASSSGLAGGETQYF. Incomplete CDR3 DNA: TGCGCCAGCAGCTCTGGACTAGCGGGAGGAGAGACC.